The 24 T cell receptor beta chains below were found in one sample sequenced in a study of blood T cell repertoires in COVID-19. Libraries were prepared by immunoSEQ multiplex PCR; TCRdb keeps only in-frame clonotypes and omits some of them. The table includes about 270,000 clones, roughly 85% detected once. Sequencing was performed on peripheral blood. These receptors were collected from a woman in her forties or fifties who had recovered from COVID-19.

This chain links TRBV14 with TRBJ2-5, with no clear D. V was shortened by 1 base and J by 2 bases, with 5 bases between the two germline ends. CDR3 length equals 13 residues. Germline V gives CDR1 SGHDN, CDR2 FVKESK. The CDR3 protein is CASSQAPQETQYF. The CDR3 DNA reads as TGTGCCAGCAGCCAAGCTCCGCAAGAGACCCAGTACTTC.

The CDR3 nucleotides read TGTGCCAGCAGTTTTGTGGGACAGGTCTATGGCTACACCTTC. Its protein product is CASSFVGQVYGYTF. The rearrangement joins TRBV28 to TRBJ1-2; 8 bases are a match to TRBD1. Germline CDR1 and CDR2: MDHEN and SYDVKM. Trimming at V came to 3 bases and at J to 4 bases, leaving 4 bases not matched to a gene. This CDR3 comprises 14 residues.

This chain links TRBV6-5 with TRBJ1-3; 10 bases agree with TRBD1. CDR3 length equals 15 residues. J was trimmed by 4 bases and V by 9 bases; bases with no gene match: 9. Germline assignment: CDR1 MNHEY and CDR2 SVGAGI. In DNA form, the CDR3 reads TGTGCCAGAACTGGGACAGGGGCGATAGGAAACACCATATATTTT. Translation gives CARTGTGAIGNTIYF.

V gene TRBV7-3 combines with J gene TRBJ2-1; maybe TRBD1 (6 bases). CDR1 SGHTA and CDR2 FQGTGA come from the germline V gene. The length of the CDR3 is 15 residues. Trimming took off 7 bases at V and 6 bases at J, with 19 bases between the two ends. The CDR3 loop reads CASTEHRDTTNEQFF. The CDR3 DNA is TGTGCCAGCACCGAGCACCGGGACACAACCAATGAGCAGTTCTTC.

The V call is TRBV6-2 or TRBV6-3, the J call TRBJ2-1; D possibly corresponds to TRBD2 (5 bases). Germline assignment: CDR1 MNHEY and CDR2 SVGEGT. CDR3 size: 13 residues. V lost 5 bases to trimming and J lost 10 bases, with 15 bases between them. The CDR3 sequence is CASSPLRGKEQFF. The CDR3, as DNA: TGTGCCAGCAGTCCATTACGGGGTAAGGAGCAGTTCTTC.

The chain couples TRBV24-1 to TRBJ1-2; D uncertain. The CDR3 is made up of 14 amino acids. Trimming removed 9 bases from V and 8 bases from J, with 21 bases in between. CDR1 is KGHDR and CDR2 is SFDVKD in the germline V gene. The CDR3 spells CATPQSRETRGYTF. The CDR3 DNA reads TGTGCCACCCCTCAATCCCGGGAGACGAGAGGCTACACCTTC.

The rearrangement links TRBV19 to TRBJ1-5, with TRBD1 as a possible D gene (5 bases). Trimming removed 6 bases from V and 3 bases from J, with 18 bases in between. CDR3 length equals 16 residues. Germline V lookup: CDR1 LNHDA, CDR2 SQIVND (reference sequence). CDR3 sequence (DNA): TGTGCCAGTAGGAAGCTCACAGGTCCGCTCAATCAGCCCCAGCATTTT. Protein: CASRKLTGPLNQPQHF.

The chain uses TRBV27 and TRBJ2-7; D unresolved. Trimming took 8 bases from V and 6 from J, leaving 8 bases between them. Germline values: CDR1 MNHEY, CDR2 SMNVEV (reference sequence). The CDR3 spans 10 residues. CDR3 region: CASGGGEQYF. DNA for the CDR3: TGTGCCAGCGGCGGCGGCGAGCAGTACTTC.

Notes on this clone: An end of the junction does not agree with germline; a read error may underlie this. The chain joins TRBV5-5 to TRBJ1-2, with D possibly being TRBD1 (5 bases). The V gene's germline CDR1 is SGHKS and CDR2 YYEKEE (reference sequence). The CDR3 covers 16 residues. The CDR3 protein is CASRQGAFGYNYGYTF. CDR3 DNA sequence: TGTGCCAGCAGACAAGGGGCATTCGGTTATAACTACGGCTACACCTTC.

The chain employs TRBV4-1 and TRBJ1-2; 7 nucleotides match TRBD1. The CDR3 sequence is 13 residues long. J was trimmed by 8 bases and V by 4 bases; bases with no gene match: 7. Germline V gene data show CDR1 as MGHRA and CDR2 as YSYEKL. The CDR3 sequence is CASSPDRVGGYTF. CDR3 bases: TGCGCCAGCAGCCCCGACAGGGTAGGGGGCTACACCTTC.

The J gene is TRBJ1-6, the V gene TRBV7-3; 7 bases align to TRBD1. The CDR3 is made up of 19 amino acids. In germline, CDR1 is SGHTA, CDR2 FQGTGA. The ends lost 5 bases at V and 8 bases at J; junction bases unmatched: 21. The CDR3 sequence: CASSPWTGKLTLIYSPLHF. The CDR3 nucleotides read TGTGCCAGCAGCCCATGGACAGGTAAGCTGACCCTTATATATTCACCCCTCCACTTT.

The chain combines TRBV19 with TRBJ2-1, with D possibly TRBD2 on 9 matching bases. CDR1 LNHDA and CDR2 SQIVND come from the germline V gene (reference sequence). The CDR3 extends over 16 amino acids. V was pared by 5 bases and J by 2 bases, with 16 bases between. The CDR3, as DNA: TGTGCCAGTAGTCCAGGGGGCGGGAGGGCCTACAATGAGCAGTTCTTC. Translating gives CASSPGGGRAYNEQFF.

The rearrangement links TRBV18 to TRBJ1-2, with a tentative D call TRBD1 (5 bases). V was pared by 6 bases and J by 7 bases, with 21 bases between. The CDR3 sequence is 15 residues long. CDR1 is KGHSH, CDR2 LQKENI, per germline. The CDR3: CASSPEQGIPAGYTF. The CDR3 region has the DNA TGTGCCAGCTCTCCAGAGCAGGGTATACCCGCTGGCTACACCTTC.

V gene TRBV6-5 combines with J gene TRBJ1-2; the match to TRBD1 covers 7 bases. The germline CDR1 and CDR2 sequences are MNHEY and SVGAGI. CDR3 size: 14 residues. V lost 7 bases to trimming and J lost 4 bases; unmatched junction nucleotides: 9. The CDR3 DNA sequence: TGTGCCAGCAAGGCCCGGGACAGCTTCTATGGCTACACCTTC. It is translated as CASKARDSFYGYTF.

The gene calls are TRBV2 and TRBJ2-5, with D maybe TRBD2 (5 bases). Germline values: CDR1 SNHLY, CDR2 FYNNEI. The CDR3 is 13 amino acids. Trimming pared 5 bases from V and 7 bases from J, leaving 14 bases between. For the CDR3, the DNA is TGTGCCAGCAGTCTCGACTACACGGGGACCCAGTACTTC. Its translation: CASSLDYTGTQYF. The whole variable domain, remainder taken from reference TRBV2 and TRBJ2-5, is EPEVTQTPSHQVTQMGQEVILRCVPISNHLYFYWYRQILGQKVEFLVSFYNNEISEKSEIFDDQFSVERPDGSNFTLKIRSTKLEDSAMYFCASSLDYTGTQYFGPGTRLLVL.

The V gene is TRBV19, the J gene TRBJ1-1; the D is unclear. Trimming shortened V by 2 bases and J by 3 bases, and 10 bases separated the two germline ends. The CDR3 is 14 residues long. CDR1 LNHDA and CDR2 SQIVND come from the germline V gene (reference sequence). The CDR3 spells CASSINGLDTEAFF. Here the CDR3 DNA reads TGTGCCAGTAGTATAAACGGTTTGGACACTGAAGCTTTCTTT.

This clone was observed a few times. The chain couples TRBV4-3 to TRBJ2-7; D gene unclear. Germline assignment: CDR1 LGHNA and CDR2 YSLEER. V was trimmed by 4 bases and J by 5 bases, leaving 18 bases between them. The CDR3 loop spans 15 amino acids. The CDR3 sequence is CASSPGSSLVDEQYF. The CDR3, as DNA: TGCGCCAGCAGCCCAGGCTCGAGCCTCGTGGACGAGCAGTACTTC.

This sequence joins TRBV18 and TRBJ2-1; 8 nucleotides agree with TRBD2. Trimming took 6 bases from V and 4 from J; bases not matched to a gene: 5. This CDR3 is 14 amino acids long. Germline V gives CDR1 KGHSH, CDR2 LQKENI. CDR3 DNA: TGTGCCAGCTCCCAGGGCGGGGGGTACAATGAGCAGTTCTTC. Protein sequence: CASSQGGGYNEQFF. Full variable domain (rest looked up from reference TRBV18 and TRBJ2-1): NAGVMQNPRHLVRRRGQEARLRCSPMKGHSHVYWYRQLPEEGLKFMVYLQKENIIDESGMPKERFSAEFPKEGPSILRIQQVVRGDSAAYFCASSQGGGYNEQFFGPGTRLTVL.

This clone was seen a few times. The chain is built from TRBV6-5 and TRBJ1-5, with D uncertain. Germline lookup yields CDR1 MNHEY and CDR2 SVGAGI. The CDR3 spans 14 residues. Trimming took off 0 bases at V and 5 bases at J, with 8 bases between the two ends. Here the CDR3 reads CASSYSRLDQPQHF. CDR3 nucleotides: TGTGCCAGCAGTTACTCGAGGTTGGATCAGCCCCAGCATTTT.

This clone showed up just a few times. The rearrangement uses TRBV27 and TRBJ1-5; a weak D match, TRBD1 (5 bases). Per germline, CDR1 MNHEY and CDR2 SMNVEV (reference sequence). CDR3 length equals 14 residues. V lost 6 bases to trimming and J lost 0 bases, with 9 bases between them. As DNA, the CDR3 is TGTGCCAGCAGCACCGGGGGTAGCAATCAGCCCCAGCATTTT. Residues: CASSTGGSNQPQHF.

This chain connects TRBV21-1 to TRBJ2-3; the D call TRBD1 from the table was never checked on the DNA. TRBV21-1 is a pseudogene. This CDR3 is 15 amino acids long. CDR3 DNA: TGTGCCAGCAGCAACCAAGGGGAATACACAGATACGCAGTATTTT. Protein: CASSNQGEYTDTQYF.

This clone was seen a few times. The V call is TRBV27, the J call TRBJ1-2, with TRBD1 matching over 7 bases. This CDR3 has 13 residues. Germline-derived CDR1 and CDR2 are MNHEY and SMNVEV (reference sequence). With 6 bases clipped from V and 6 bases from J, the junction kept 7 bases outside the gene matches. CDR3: CASRPIDRDGYTF. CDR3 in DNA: TGTGCCAGCAGACCTATTGACAGGGATGGCTACACCTTC.

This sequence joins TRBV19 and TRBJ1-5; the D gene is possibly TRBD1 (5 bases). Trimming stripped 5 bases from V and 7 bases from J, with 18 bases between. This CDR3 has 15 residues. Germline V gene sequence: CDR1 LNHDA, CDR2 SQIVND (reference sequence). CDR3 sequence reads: CASSQWQGGNQPQHF. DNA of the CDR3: TGTGCCAGTAGTCAGTGGCAGGGCGGGAACCAGCCCCAGCATTTT.

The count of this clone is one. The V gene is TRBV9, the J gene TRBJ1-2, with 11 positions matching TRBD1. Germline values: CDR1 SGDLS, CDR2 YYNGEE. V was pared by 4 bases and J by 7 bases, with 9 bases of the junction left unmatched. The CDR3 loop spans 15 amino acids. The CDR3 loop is CASSKIGQGAVGYTF. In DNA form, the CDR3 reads TGTGCCAGCAGCAAAATAGGACAGGGGGCCGTTGGCTACACCTTC.